Listed here are 14 T cell receptor beta chains from one sample, sequenced in a study of T cell clonality in common variable immunodeficiency. Here immunoSEQ multiplex PCR was the method, and the copy in TCRdb shows in-frame clones only, minus some. Listed here are tens of thousands of clones without any singletons, the top ten holding approximately 5.5%. The specimen was peripheral blood mononuclear cells. All receptors come from a person between 18 and 75 years old in good health.

This clone came up many times. The read ends 3 residues early relative to the CDR3; the germline J gene fills the gap. The J gene is TRBJ1-1, the V gene TRBV5-1, with 10 bases that match TRBD1. J lost 1 base, V lost 0 bases, and 3 bases had no gene match. Germline CDR1 and CDR2: SGHRS and YFSETQ. This CDR3 is built from 16 residues. Partial CDR3 DNA: TGCGCCAGCAGCTTGGAGGGACAGGGGTCGAACACTGAA. Its translation is CASSLEGQGSNTE. The complete CDR3 protein is CASSLEGQGSNTEAFF.

This clone was recorded at least ten times. The read finishes 3 residues shy of the CDR3 end, and the germline J gene is used to complete it. The chain employs TRBV20-1 and TRBJ2-1, with 15 bases matching TRBD2. Germline loops: CDR1 DFQATT, CDR2 SNEGSKA (reference sequence). Trimming took 6 bases from V and 1 from J; bases not matched to a gene: 7. This CDR3 is built from 17 residues. The CDR3 bases that were read are TGCAGTGCCCGGACTAGCGGGAGGGGTACTTCCTACAATGAG. Translation gives CSARTSGRGTSYNE. The complete CDR3 sequence is CSARTSGRGTSYNEQFF.

At least ten counts were recorded for this clone. The CDR3 goes on 3 residues after the read ends, and that part is filled in from the germline J gene. This chain links TRBV7-2 with TRBJ1-1; no clear D. CDR1 is SGHTA, CDR2 FQGNSA, per germline. The CDR3 is made up of 15 amino acids. V lost 1 base to trimming and J lost 0 bases, with 9 bases between them. The CDR3 bases that were read are TGTGCCAGCAGCTTAGTTACAGAATTGAACACTGAA. It yields the protein CASSLVTELNTE. The whole CDR3 region reads CASSLVTELNTEAFF.

This clone was seen many times. The CDR3 end is not reached by the read, which stops 3 residues before it; the germline J gene fills it in. The rearrangement joins TRBV5-1 to TRBJ1-5; D not certain. The CDR3 is 20 amino acids. From germline, CDR1 is SGHRS and CDR2 YFSETQ. V lost 0 bases to trimming and J lost 0 bases, with 22 bases between them. The CDR3 bases that were read are TGCGCCAGCAGCTTGGCTCGTTTGCGGGAAAGGGTAGATAGCAATCAGCCC. Its translation: CASSLARLRERVDSNQP. The full CDR3 reads CASSLARLRERVDSNQPQHF.

This clone has at least ten counts. The read halts 3 residues ahead of the CDR3 end, with the missing end drawn from the germline J gene. The J gene is TRBJ1-4, the V gene TRBV5-4, with 7 bases identical to TRBD1. The CDR3 contains 15 residues. The germline CDR1 and CDR2 sequences are SGHNT and YYREEE (reference sequence). V shed 4 bases, J shed 8 bases, and the junction held 11 bases outside the gene matches. CDR3: CASSQRDRVEEKLFF. Partial CDR3 DNA: TGTGCCAGCAGCCAGAGAGACAGGGTGGAAGAAAAA.

This clone was counted at least ten times. Coverage ceases 3 residues before the CDR3 finishes, and the germline J gene fills in the end. The chain joins TRBV16 to TRBJ1-2, with D perhaps TRBD1 (5 bases). V dropped 2 bases and J dropped 4 bases, with 5 bases sitting between them. Germline V CDR1 and CDR2: KGHSY, FQNENV. This CDR3 region has 12 residues. The CDR3 sequence: CASSQQGYGYTF. The CDR3 DNA, read in part, is TGTGCCAGCAGCCAACAGGGCTATGGC.

This clone was seen at least ten times. The read gets to within 3 residues of the CDR3 end, and the germline J gene fills in the rest. This chain uses TRBV5-1 with TRBJ2-7, with D perhaps TRBD1 or TRBD2 (5 bases each). V gave up 0 bases and J gave up 0 bases, with 10 bases separating them. This CDR3 region has 15 residues. CDR1 SGHRS and CDR2 YFSETQ come from the germline V gene. The CDR3 protein is CASSLVAGSSYEQYF. Incomplete CDR3 DNA: TGCGCCAGCAGCTTGGTGGCAGGGAGCTCCTACGAG.

This clone occurred many times. The read comes to an end 3 residues before the CDR3 does, leaving the germline J gene to fill in the end. This rearrangement joins TRBV5-4 to TRBJ2-1; 7 bases are shared with TRBD2. The V gene end was trimmed by 4 bases and the J gene end by 7 bases; junction bases not matched to a gene: 8. CDR1 and CDR2 (germline): SGHNT, YYREEE (reference sequence). CDR3 size: 14 residues. The CDR3 loop is CASSRSGNVNEQFF. The covered CDR3 bases are TGTGCCAGCAGCCGGAGCGGGAACGTGAATGAG. The whole variable domain, remainder taken from reference TRBV5-4 and TRBJ2-1, is ETGVTQSPTHLIKTRGQQVTLRCSSQSGHNTVSWYQQALGQGPQFIFQYYREEENGRGNFPPRFSGLQFPNYSSELNVNALELDDSALYLCASSRSGNVNEQFFGPGTRLTVL.

This clone was recorded at least ten times. The read terminates 3 residues before the CDR3 end, so the remaining end is supplied by the germline J gene. The gene calls are TRBV9 and TRBJ2-1, with 12 positions matching TRBD2. The CDR3 sequence is 15 residues long. Germline CDR1 SGDLS, CDR2 YYNGEE. After removal of 4 bases from V and 4 bases from J, the junction contained 3 bases not matched to a gene. The part of the CDR3 DNA that was read is TGTGCCAGCAGCTCCACTAGCGGGAGGTACAATGAG. This encodes CASSSTSGRYNE. The full-length CDR3 reads as CASSSTSGRYNEQFF. The variable domain in full, completed from reference TRBV9 and TRBJ2-1, reads DSGVTQTPKHLITATGQRVTLRCSPRSGDLSVYWYQQSLDQGLQFLIQYYNGEERAKGNILERFSAQQFPDLHSELNLSSLELGDSALYFCASSSTSGRYNEQFFGPGTRLTVL.

This clone appeared many times. The missing CDR3 end, 3 residues past where the read stops, is filled in from the germline J gene. J is TRBJ2-3 and V is TRBV20-1, with 8 bases aligning to TRBD2. The trim removed 5 bases at V and 5 bases at J, leaving 3 bases unmatched. CDR3 length: 12 amino acids. In germline, CDR1 is DFQATT, CDR2 SNEGSKA (reference sequence). The CDR3 bases that were read are TGCAGTGCTTCCCGGGGGGGAGATACG. It translates to CSASRGGDT. The CDR3 as a whole reads CSASRGGDTQYF.

There are many counts of this clone. The sequence runs out 3 residues before the end of the CDR3; the remainder is reconstructed from the germline J gene. The V call is TRBV28, the J call TRBJ2-7; 7 nucleotides align to TRBD1. This CDR3 has 16 residues. Germline V gene data show CDR1 as MDHEN and CDR2 as SYDVKM. Unmatched junction bases numbered 13, after V lost 5 bases and J lost 3 bases. Incomplete CDR3 DNA: TGTGCCAGCAGTCCCATGATGGACAGGCCAGACTACGAG. Amino acid sequence: CASSPMMDRPDYE. From start to end, the CDR3 is CASSPMMDRPDYEQYF.

This clone was picked up many times. The read comes to an end 3 residues before the CDR3 does, leaving the germline J gene to fill in the end. This sequence joins TRBV29-1 and TRBJ1-1; 8 positions agree with TRBD1. The germline V gene has CDR1 SQVTM and CDR2 ANQGSEA. Trimming cost V 6 bases and J 1 base; bases outside gene matches: 4. The CDR3 runs to 13 residues. The CDR3 DNA, read in part, is TGCAGCGTCCTGGGGACAGGGAACACTGAA. It encodes CSVLGTGNTE. The whole CDR3 reads CSVLGTGNTEAFF.

There are many counts of this clone. This CDR3 reads CASSQRTGGNYGYTF. The CDR3 bases that were read are TGCGCCAGCAGCCAAAGGACAGGGGGGAACTATGGC. This chain links TRBV4-1 with TRBJ1-2; 10 positions match TRBD1. Coverage ceases 3 residues before the CDR3 finishes, and the germline J gene fills in the end. Germline trimming cut 2 bases from V and 2 bases from J; bases unmatched to any gene: 2. There are 15 residues in the CDR3. The germline V gene encodes CDR1 MGHRA and CDR2 YSYEKL.

This clone was recorded many times. CDR3 bases read: TGCGCCAGCAGTTTTCAGGGTGACTCCTACGAG. Translation gives CASSFQGDSYE. From start to end, the CDR3 is CASSFQGDSYEQYF. This sequence joins TRBV5-1 and TRBJ2-7, with D possibly matching TRBD1 (5 bases). Coverage ceases 3 residues before the CDR3 finishes, and the germline J gene fills in the end. The germline CDR1 and CDR2 sequences are SGHRS and YFSETQ. The CDR3 loop spans 14 amino acids. Trimming cost V 5 bases and J 0 bases, with 12 bases left between them.